A selection of T cell receptor beta chains follows, all from one sample in a study of blood T cell repertoires in COVID-19. Produced via immunoSEQ multiplex PCR; TCRdb's table is partial and in-frame only. The sample consists of under 110,000 clones, under 85% of them appearing once. The sample consisted of peripheral blood. These receptors were collected from a woman aged 55 to 70 with acute or convalescent COVID-19. Both conserved end residues are part of each CDR3. D genes are given only for firm matches. Only part of the rows carry a size: once, few, many, or a class if the clone is expanded.

TRBV27	TRBJ1-5	TRBD1	NA	CASTLSGTGGNQPQHF	TGTGCCAGCACGCTCTCGGGGACAGGGGGTAATCAGCCCCAGCATTTT
TRBV5-1	TRBJ2-5	TRBD1	NA	CASSFPLQGQPEGETQYF	TGCGCCAGCAGCTTCCCTCTCCAGGGACAGCCGGAAGGGGAGACCCAGTACTTC
TRBV19	TRBJ1-1	TRBD1	NA	CASSTPYRGGTEAFF	TGTGCCAGTAGTACCCCATACAGGGGGGGGACTGAAGCTTTCTTT
TRBV7-9	TRBJ2-7	NA	few	CASSLGVSGERLYEQYF	TGTGCCAGCAGCTTAGGGGTCTCCGGGGAACGCCTCTACGAGCAGTACTTC
TRBV7-7	TRBJ2-2	TRBD1	NA	CASSLGTGNTGELFF	TGTGCCAGCAGTCTCGGGACAGGCAACACCGGGGAGCTGTTTTTT
TRBV18	TRBJ2-7	TRBD1	NA	CASSGQGRGSLSYEQYF	TGTGCCAGCTCAGGACAGGGGCGCGGGAGCCTCTCCTACGAGCAGTACTTC
TRBV5-1	TRBJ2-4	TRBD1	NA	CASRPTEGAVKNIQYF	TGCGCCAGCAGACCCACTGAGGGGGCTGTCAAAAACATTCAGTACTTC
TRBV18	TRBJ2-1	TRBD2	NA	CASSPGGGAANEQFF	TGTGCCAGCTCACCCGGCGGGGGGGCCGCGAATGAGCAGTTCTTC
TRBV18	TRBJ2-7	TRBD2	NA	CASSPAGGSYEQYF	TGTGCCAGCTCACCAGCGGGAGGATCCTACGAGCAGTACTTC
TRBV4-1	TRBJ1-2	NA	few	CASSRGGYGYTF	TGCGCCAGCAGCCGGGGGGGCTATGGCTACACCTTC
TRBV7-7	TRBJ2-1	NA	NA	CASSLYGGQGEQFF	TGTGCTAGCAGCTTATACGGGGGGCAGGGTGAGCAGTTCTTC
TRBV29-1	TRBJ1-6	TRBD1	NA	CSVRDRENSPLHF	TGCAGCGTTCGAGACAGGGAAAATTCACCCCTCCACTTT
TRBV5-4	TRBJ1-2	TRBD1	NA	CASSLGDRDGYTF	TGTGCCAGCAGCTTGGGGGACAGGGATGGCTACACCTTC
TRBV2	TRBJ1-5	NA	NA	CASSEAGGNQPQHF	TGTGCCAGCAGTGAAGCAGGGGGAAATCAGCCCCAGCATTTT
TRBV7-8	TRBJ1-2	TRBD1	NA	CASTVGRTGNYGYTF	TGTGCCAGCACCGTCGGCCGGACAGGGAACTATGGCTACACCTTC
TRBV28	TRBJ1-4	NA	NA	CASSQGNEKLFF	TGTGCCAGCAGTCAGGGTAATGAAAAACTGTTTTTT
TRBV6-6	TRBJ2-7	NA	NA	CASSHPGISYEQYF	TGTGCCAGCAGCCACCCCGGGATTTCCTACGAGCAGTACTTC
TRBV12-3/TRBV12-4	TRBJ1-1	NA	NA	CASSKGRQVLF	TGTGCCAGCAGCAAAGGGAGACAGGTCCTCTTT
TRBV9	TRBJ2-3	TRBD2	few	CASSVEGGASGTSTDTQYF	TGTGCCAGCAGCGTAGAAGGGGGTGCTAGCGGGACTAGCACAGATACGCAGTATTTT
TRBV20-1	TRBJ2-3	TRBD2	few	CSASSRGGANTQYF	TGCAGTGCTAGTTCTCGCGGGGGGGCGAATACGCAGTATTTT
TRBV5-1	TRBJ2-1	TRBD2	few	CASSLVSGGLGEQFF	TGCGCCAGCAGCTTGGTTAGCGGGGGCCTGGGAGAGCAGTTCTTC
TRBV15	TRBJ2-7	NA	once	CATSSRTGTYEQYF	TGTGCCACCAGCAGTCGTACAGGGACCTACGAGCAGTACTTC
TRBV19	TRBJ2-1	TRBD1	NA	CASSIWSGGNEQFF	TGTGCCAGTAGTATTTGGTCAGGGGGCAATGAGCAGTTCTTC
TRBV2	TRBJ2-1	NA	NA	CASWNGRTYRDEQFF	TGTGCCAGCTGGAACGGGAGAACGTATAGGGATGAGCAGTTCTTC
TRBV5-6	TRBJ2-7	TRBD2	NA	CASSFSGDEQYF	TGTGCCAGCAGCTTTAGCGGGGACGAGCAGTACTTC
TRBV15	TRBJ2-3	NA	NA	CATSIRQLSSTDTQYF	TGTGCCACCAGCATTAGACAGCTAAGTAGCACAGATACGCAGTATTTT
TRBV6-4	TRBJ1-4	NA	NA	CASSPVGQKGEKLFF	TGTGCCAGCAGTCCCGTGGGGCAGAAAGGTGAAAAACTGTTTTTT
TRBV29-1	TRBJ2-7	NA	NA	CSVVGQQGGAAYEQYF	TGCAGCGTTGTTGGGCAACAGGGGGGGGCGGCGTACGAGCAGTACTTC
TRBV2	TRBJ1-2	TRBD1	NA	CASTLGQGPDGYTF	TGTGCCAGCACCCTCGGACAGGGGCCGGATGGCTACACCTTC
TRBV2	TRBJ2-5	NA	NA	CASSEASDQETQYF	TGTGCCAGCAGTGAAGCAAGCGACCAAGAGACCCAGTACTTC
TRBV19	TRBJ2-7	TRBD2	NA	CASSSPGLAGGNTYEQYF	TGTGCCAGTAGTTCCCCGGGACTAGCGGGGGGCAACACCTACGAGCAGTACTTC
TRBV19	TRBJ1-2	NA	NA	CASSAQQGLGYTF	TGTGCCAGTAGCGCGCAACAGGGTCTCGGCTACACCTTC
TRBV7-9	TRBJ1-1	TRBD1	NA	CASSWDRGTEAFF	TGTGCCAGCAGCTGGGACAGGGGCACTGAAGCTTTCTTT
TRBV5-4	TRBJ1-2	NA	NA	CASSLDKTEYGYTF	TGTGCCAGCAGCTTGGACAAGACAGAATATGGCTACACCTTC
TRBV5-1	TRBJ2-1	NA	NA	CASSLAKYNEQFF	TGCGCCAGCAGCTTGGCCAAATACAATGAGCAGTTCTTC
TRBV29-1	TRBJ2-7	NA	NA	CSVERQAGEQYF	TGCAGCGTTGAAAGACAGGCCGGCGAGCAGTACTTC
TRBV6-2/TRBV6-3	TRBJ1-2	TRBD1	NA	CASSLPGDRITKGRGYTF	TGTGCCAGCAGTCTTCCTGGGGACAGAATAACAAAAGGACGTGGCTACACCTTC
TRBV9	TRBJ1-2	NA	NA	CASSVESPRGGYGYTF	TGTGCCAGCAGCGTAGAGTCGCCGCGAGGGGGTTATGGCTACACCTTC
TRBV12-3/TRBV12-4	TRBJ1-5	TRBD1	few	CASGTAYQPQHF	TGTGCCAGCGGGACAGCATATCAGCCCCAGCATTTT
TRBV28	TRBJ1-2	NA	NA	CASSPTLGSNYGYTF	TGTGCCAGCAGCCCGACACTTGGATCTAACTATGGCTACACCTTC
TRBV3-1/TRBV3-2	TRBJ2-1	TRBD2	NA	CASSRSGMDRYEQFF	TGTGCCAGCAGCCGTAGCGGGATGGACCGCTATGAGCAGTTCTTC
TRBV19	TRBJ1-4	NA	NA	CASAGSNEKLFF	TGTGCCAGTGCCGGGTCTAATGAAAAACTGTTTTTT
TRBV7-8	TRBJ1-4	TRBD1	NA	CASSLDDVVGQGRGELFF	TGTGCCAGCAGCTTAGATGATGTTGTGGGACAGGGTAGAGGGGAACTGTTTTTT
TRBV6-4	TRBJ1-2	TRBD1	NA	CASSRTGEYGYTF	TGTGCCAGCAGTCGGACAGGGGAGTATGGCTACACCTTC
TRBV3-1/TRBV3-2	TRBJ2-2	TRBD1	once	CASSPIAWTGGTGELFF	TGTGCCAGCAGCCCCATAGCTTGGACAGGGGGGACCGGGGAGCTGTTTTTT
TRBV7-9	TRBJ1-5	NA	NA	CASSDSAVVQPQHF	TGTGCCAGCAGCGACTCGGCGGTGGTTCAGCCCCAGCATTTT
TRBV19	TRBJ2-2	TRBD2	NA	CASTDHLAGNTGELFF	TGTGCCAGTACCGACCATCTAGCGGGTAACACCGGGGAGCTGTTTTTT
TRBV19	TRBJ2-3	NA	NA	CASSIGGARTDTQYF	TGTGCCAGTAGTATAGGGGGAGCTCGCACAGATACGCAGTATTTT
TRBV25-1	TRBJ2-1	TRBD2	NA	CASSRIESGSLGNEQFF	TGTGCCAGCAGTCGGATCGAGAGCGGGAGTCTAGGCAATGAGCAGTTCTTC
TRBV6-6	TRBJ1-2	TRBD1	NA	CASRPGQVYGYTF	TGTGCCAGCCGCCCGGGACAGGTCTATGGCTACACCTTC
TRBV7-2	TRBJ2-5	TRBD1	NA	CASSSDRGTTQYF	TGTGCCAGCAGCTCAGACAGGGGTACAACCCAGTACTTC
TRBV5-1	TRBJ2-7	TRBD2	NA	CASSPSSGVTYEQYF	TGCGCCAGCAGCCCAAGTAGCGGGGTCACTTACGAGCAGTACTTC
TRBV23-1	TRBJ2-1	TRBD1	once	CASSQSYRGTGDYYSYNEQFF	TGCGCCAGCAGTCAATCGTATCGGGGGACAGGGGACTACTACTCCTACAATGAGCAGTTCTTC
TRBV18	TRBJ1-1	NA	few	CASSPGGGHTEAFF	TGTGCCAGCTCACCGGGAGGGGGGCACACTGAAGCTTTCTTT
TRBV6-1	TRBJ1-2	NA	NA	CASSEDSYGYTF	TGTGCCAGCAGTGAAGACAGCTATGGCTACACCTTC
TRBV5-4	TRBJ2-3	NA	NA	CASSLGLGDDTQYF	TGTGCCAGCAGCTTGGGACTAGGGGATGATACGCAGTATTTT
TRBV14	TRBJ2-2	TRBD2	few	CASKGSGHNLNTGELFF	TGTGCCAGCAAGGGTAGCGGGCATAATCTGAACACCGGGGAGCTGTTTTTT